These 17 T cell receptor beta chains share one sample of origin, sequenced in a study of cytomegalovirus exposure and HLA in healthy donors. This table comes from immunoSEQ multiplex PCR, and its TCRdb copy is limited to in-frame clones, with some not included. This sample has 170,000 or so clones; around 84% occur once, and the top ten carry about 16%. What was sequenced was PBMCs. All receptors derive from a man aged 18 to 29 in good health and CMV-seropositive.

V gene TRBV9 combines with J gene TRBJ2-5; perhaps TRBD2 as D (5 bases). The V end was cut by 3 bases, the J end by 7 bases, with 13 bases between. The CDR3 sequence is 13 residues long. Looked up from germline, CDR1 is SGDLS and CDR2 is YYNGEE. CDR3 bases: TGTGCCAGCAGCGGACCTTCTGAGGGGACCCAGTACTTC. Its protein product is CASSGPSEGTQYF.

V is TRBV5-1 and J is TRBJ2-7; 10 bases are a match to TRBD2. CDR3 size: 16 residues. CDR1 and CDR2 (germline): SGHRS, YFSETQ. Losses at the gene ends were 4 bases for V and 2 bases for J; bases not matched to a gene: 9. In DNA form, the CDR3 reads TGCGCCAGCAGCCGAGGCCTAGCGGGAGATCCCTACGAGCAGTACTTC. The encoded protein is CASSRGLAGDPYEQYF.

The chain uses TRBV21-1 and TRBJ1-4. TRBV21-1 is a pseudogene locus. This CDR3 contains 12 residues. The CDR3 protein is CASSPREEKLFF. CDR3 bases: TGTGCCAGCAGCCCCCGGGAGGAAAAACTGTTTTTT.

V usage is TRBV18 and J usage is TRBJ2-3; weak D call: TRBD1 (5 bases). V shed 2 bases and J shed 0 bases, with 9 bases lying between them. Germline V gene sequence: CDR1 KGHSH, CDR2 LQKENI. The CDR3 has 15 residues. The CDR3 nucleotides are TGTGCCAGCTCACCAATCGGACACAGCACAGATACGCAGTATTTT. Its translation is CASSPIGHSTDTQYF.

The V call is TRBV5-1, the J call TRBJ2-1; TRBD2 might be the D (7 bases). The CDR3 length is 16 residues. Germline-derived CDR1 and CDR2 are SGHRS and YFSETQ. V dropped 5 bases and J dropped 9 bases, with 24 bases sitting between them. The CDR3 loop is CASRGAVGGGGTEQFF. Written as DNA, the CDR3 is TGCGCCAGCAGGGGCGCGGTTGGGGGCGGGGGCACTGAGCAGTTCTTC.

This clone was observed once. The rearrangement joins TRBV28 to TRBJ2-1, with TRBD2 identical over 12 bases. The germline V gene has CDR1 MDHEN and CDR2 SYDVKM. The CDR3 covers 16 residues. V dropped 4 bases and J dropped 7; count of bases not matched to a gene: 8. Here the CDR3 DNA reads TGTGCCAGCAGTTACCCCCTTACTAGCGGGAGGAATGAGCAGTTCTTC. Protein sequence: CASSYPLTSGRNEQFF.

The chain uses TRBV6-1 and TRBJ1-5, with a possible D match to TRBD1 (6 bases). The CDR3 length is 14 residues. Between the trimmed V and J ends, which lost 9 bases and 4 bases, there was a span of 16 bases. CDR1 is MNHNS, CDR2 SASEGT, per germline. The CDR3 sequence is CASPSAGANQPQHF. The CDR3 bases are TGTGCCAGTCCCTCGGCAGGGGCAAATCAGCCCCAGCATTTT.

The chain links TRBV9 to TRBJ2-1; 7 bases line up with TRBD2. The trim removed 0 bases at V and 7 bases at J, leaving 10 bases unmatched. Germline V gives CDR1 SGDLS, CDR2 YYNGEE. CDR3 length equals 16 residues. As DNA, the CDR3 is TGTGCCAGCAGCGTAGTTGCGGGGAGGGCCGGGAATGAGCAGTTCTTC. Its translation: CASSVVAGRAGNEQFF. The variable domain in full, with the rest retrieved from reference TRBV9 and TRBJ2-1, is DSGVTQTPKHLITATGQRVTLRCSPRSGDLSVYWYQQSLDQGLQFLIQYYNGEERAKGNILERFSAQQFPDLHSELNLSSLELGDSALYFCASSVVAGRAGNEQFFGPGTRLTVL.

This chain uses TRBV19 with TRBJ1-5; tentatively, D is TRBD1 (6 bases). This CDR3 region has 15 residues. The germline V and J ends were trimmed by 5 bases and 1 base, with 12 bases remaining between them. Germline-derived CDR1 and CDR2 are LNHDA and SQIVND (reference sequence). In DNA form, the CDR3 reads TGTGCCAGTAGTGATGCGGACAGAAGCAATCAGCCCCAGCATTTT. Encoded protein: CASSDADRSNQPQHF.

V and J are TRBV27 and TRBJ2-2, with 12 bases that match TRBD1. Looked up from germline, CDR1 is MNHEY and CDR2 is SMNVEV (reference sequence). V lost 5 bases, J lost 5 bases, and 6 bases stayed unmatched. CDR3 size: 16 residues. As DNA, the CDR3 is TGTGCCAGCAGTCCACGGGACAGGGGGCTTACCGGGGAGCTGTTTTTT. Protein product: CASSPRDRGLTGELFF.

The chain has TRBV18 and TRBJ2-7; possibly TRBD1 for D (5 bases). In germline, CDR1 is KGHSH, CDR2 LQKENI. V shed 3 bases and J shed 2 bases, with 23 bases lying between them. There are 18 residues in the CDR3. CDR3 loop: CASSPSLIGQGLTYEQYF. The CDR3 DNA sequence: TGTGCCAGCTCACCGTCATTAATCGGCCAGGGCTTAACCTACGAGCAGTACTTC.

The chain carries TRBV6-5 and TRBJ1-1; possibly TRBD1 for D (6 bases). CDR1 is MNHEY and CDR2 is SVGAGI in the germline V gene. This CDR3 region has 14 residues. V dropped 4 bases and J dropped 2 bases, with 11 bases sitting between them. For the CDR3, the DNA is TGTGCCAGCAGTTCGAGGGGGATAAACACTGAAGCTTTCTTT. Translated: CASSSRGINTEAFF.

This chain joins TRBV5-1 and TRBJ2-3; tentatively, D is TRBD2 (5 bases). In germline, CDR1 is SGHRS, CDR2 YFSETQ. The CDR3 is made up of 13 amino acids. Between the trimmed V and J ends, which lost 5 bases and 2 bases, there was a span of 9 bases. The CDR3 DNA sequence: TGCGCCAGCAGACCGGGGATCACAGATACGCAGTATTTT. It yields the protein CASRPGITDTQYF.

The V call is TRBV7-8, the J call TRBJ2-1, with 13 bases lining up with TRBD2. Germline V lookup: CDR1 SGHVS, CDR2 FQNEAQ. CDR3 size: 18 residues. The J segment lost 4 bases and the V segment lost 0 bases, leaving 6 bases of the junction unmatched. CDR3 residues: CASSLAGTSGVVYNEQFF. CDR3 DNA: TGTGCCAGCAGCTTAGCCGGGACTAGCGGGGTCGTGTACAATGAGCAGTTCTTC.

The genes are TRBV28 and TRBJ1-2, with 8 bases that match TRBD1. The germline V gene has CDR1 MDHEN and CDR2 SYDVKM. There are 15 residues in the CDR3. J was trimmed by 5 bases and V by 6 bases; bases with no gene match: 11. The CDR3 nucleotides read TGTGCCAGCAGACTTACAGGGGGGGGAGGGTATGGCTACACCTTC. It codes for CASRLTGGGGYGYTF.

The CDR3 DNA reads TGTGCCAGCAATGGACTAGCGGGTTTGAGCTCCTACGAGCAGTACTTC. Encoded protein: CASNGLAGLSSYEQYF. The V call is TRBV28, the J call TRBJ2-7, with 11 bases fitting TRBD2. Germline V gene data show CDR1 as MDHEN and CDR2 as SYDVKM. The CDR3 loop spans 16 amino acids. The V and J ends lost 7 bases and 0 bases, in that order; junction bases with no gene match: 8.

This clone was recorded once. The chain uses TRBV19 and TRBJ2-1, with D unclear. V was pared by 3 bases and J by 7 bases, with 4 bases between. From germline, CDR1 is LNHDA and CDR2 SQIVND (reference sequence). This CDR3 is 11 amino acids long. CDR3 loop: CASSMSNEQFF. The CDR3 bases are TGTGCCAGTAGTATGAGTAATGAGCAGTTCTTC.